These T cell receptor beta chains were read from a single sample in a study of graft-versus-host responses after intestinal transplantation. Their antigens remain unidentified. Some clones are missing from TCRdb's copy, which holds only in-frame ones; the method was immunoSEQ multiplex PCR. The sample has more than 80,000 clones, 88% seen once; the top ten hold 0.28%. The starting material was unstimulated CD4+ T cells sorted from spleen or lymph node cells, obtained before transplant. Source of these receptors: a human donor who was the organ donor for an intestinal transplant. Both conserved end residues are part of each CDR3. Fields, in order: D gene, V gene, clone size, J gene, CDR3 DNA, CDR3 protein. The D gene is left open where the match is weak. Some rows have no size entry. The others give once, few or many, or a class for an expanded clone.

D gene: TRBD2; V gene: TRBV5-1; clone size: .; J gene: TRBJ2-1; CDR3 DNA: TGCGCCAGCAGCATTGGACTAGCGGGAAACAATGAGCAGTTCTTC; CDR3 protein: CASSIGLAGNNEQFF
D gene: TRBD2; V gene: TRBV7-8; clone size: .; J gene: TRBJ2-2; CDR3 DNA: TGTGCCAGCAGCCGATCGGGACTAGCGGGAGCTGGCGGGGAGCTGTTTTTT; CDR3 protein: CASSRSGLAGAGGELFF
D gene: .; V gene: TRBV18; clone size: once; J gene: TRBJ1-2; CDR3 DNA: TGTGCCAGCTCTTCGGACCTTCCGGGGGGCTACACCTTC; CDR3 protein: CASSSDLPGGYTF
D gene: .; V gene: TRBV2; clone size: .; J gene: TRBJ1-5; CDR3 DNA: TGTGCCAGCAGGCAGCAGATTGGGGCGCCCCAGCATTTT; CDR3 protein: CASRQQIGAPQHF
D gene: .; V gene: TRBV5-4; clone size: .; J gene: TRBJ2-2; CDR3 DNA: TGTGCCAGCAGCCGCGACTGGAACACCGGGGAGCTGTTTTTT; CDR3 protein: CASSRDWNTGELFF
D gene: TRBD1; V gene: TRBV5-6; clone size: .; J gene: TRBJ1-2; CDR3 DNA: TGTGCCAGCAGCTTGGGTGCGGGACAGGGACACTATGGCTACACCTTC; CDR3 protein: CASSLGAGQGHYGYTF
D gene: .; V gene: TRBV7-2; clone size: .; J gene: TRBJ2-3; CDR3 DNA: TGTGCCAGCAGCTCCCGCCAGGGCGCAGATACGCAGTATTTT; CDR3 protein: CASSSRQGADTQYF
D gene: TRBD1; V gene: TRBV25-1; clone size: few; J gene: TRBJ2-7; CDR3 DNA: TGTGCCAGCATTGTCGTGATGGGACAGGGAGGCCACGAGCAGTACTTC; CDR3 protein: CASIVVMGQGGHEQYF
D gene: .; V gene: TRBV15; clone size: .; J gene: TRBJ1-5; CDR3 DNA: TGTGCCACCAGCAGAGATCGGGTCCACTATCAGCCCCAGCATTTT; CDR3 protein: CATSRDRVHYQPQHF
D gene: .; V gene: TRBV5-5; clone size: once; J gene: TRBJ2-7; CDR3 DNA: TGTGCCAGCAGCTTGAGGTCGTGGGAACCCGGGGGCGAGCAGTACTTC; CDR3 protein: CASSLRSWEPGGEQYF
D gene: .; V gene: TRBV18; clone size: .; J gene: TRBJ1-4; CDR3 DNA: TGTGCCAGCTCGTTAACCCAGGGGTTAAATGAAAAACTGTTTTTT; CDR3 protein: CASSLTQGLNEKLFF
D gene: TRBD2; V gene: TRBV7-3; clone size: .; J gene: TRBJ2-1; CDR3 DNA: TGTGCCAGCAGCTTATTAGCGGGGAGCTCCTACAATGAGCAGTTCTTC; CDR3 protein: CASSLLAGSSYNEQFF
D gene: TRBD1; V gene: TRBV5-5; clone size: once; J gene: TRBJ1-2; CDR3 DNA: TGTGCCAGCAGCCGGACAGGGCTATATGGCTACACCTTC; CDR3 protein: CASSRTGLYGYTF
D gene: TRBD1; V gene: TRBV2; clone size: .; J gene: TRBJ1-2; CDR3 DNA: TGTGCCAGTAGGGACAGTTCCTATGGCTACACCTTC; CDR3 protein: CASRDSSYGYTF
D gene: .; V gene: TRBV7-8; clone size: .; J gene: TRBJ1-5; CDR3 DNA: TGTGCCAGCAGCCGGACAGATAATCAGCCCCAGCATTTT; CDR3 protein: CASSRTDNQPQHF
D gene: .; V gene: TRBV27; clone size: .; J gene: TRBJ1-6; CDR3 DNA: TGTGCCAGCAGCTTCCCAGGGGAAAATTCACCCCTCCACTTT; CDR3 protein: CASSFPGENSPLHF
D gene: TRBD2; V gene: TRBV7-3; clone size: .; J gene: TRBJ2-5; CDR3 DNA: TGTGCCAGCAGCCCCAGAGCGGGGTCCCGGGAGACCCAGTACTTC; CDR3 protein: CASSPRAGSRETQYF
D gene: .; V gene: TRBV28; clone size: .; J gene: TRBJ2-3; CDR3 DNA: TGTGCCAGCACAGGGTACACAGATACGCAGTATTTT; CDR3 protein: CASTGYTDTQYF
D gene: TRBD2; V gene: TRBV19; clone size: .; J gene: TRBJ2-1; CDR3 DNA: TGTGCCAGTAGGTATTCCGGGAGCGGGGTTGAGCAGTTCTTC; CDR3 protein: CASRYSGSGVEQFF
D gene: TRBD1; V gene: TRBV2; clone size: .; J gene: TRBJ1-6; CDR3 DNA: TGTGCCAGCCTCCGACAGGGCTGGGATTCACCCCTCCACTTT; CDR3 protein: CASLRQGWDSPLHF
D gene: .; V gene: TRBV29-1; clone size: few; J gene: TRBJ1-2; CDR3 DNA: TGCAGCGCAGAAGGGAGGGATGGCTACACCTTC; CDR3 protein: CSAEGRDGYTF
D gene: .; V gene: TRBV19; clone size: few; J gene: TRBJ1-6; CDR3 DNA: TGTGCCAGTCGAACGTACAGGGATTCACCCCTCCACTTT; CDR3 protein: CASRTYRDSPLHF
D gene: TRBD2; V gene: TRBV28; clone size: .; J gene: TRBJ2-3; CDR3 DNA: TGTGCCAGCAGCCGGTTAGCGGGAGGTTCCGATACGCAGTATTTT; CDR3 protein: CASSRLAGGSDTQYF
D gene: TRBD2; V gene: TRBV5-1; clone size: .; J gene: TRBJ2-5; CDR3 DNA: TGCGCCAGCAGCCATGGGACTAGCGGGGGCCTAGTTGAGACCCAGTACTTC; CDR3 protein: CASSHGTSGGLVETQYF
D gene: TRBD2; V gene: TRBV11-3; clone size: .; J gene: TRBJ2-1; CDR3 DNA: TGTGCCAGCAGCTTAGCCCTAGCGGGATACAATGAGCAGTTCTTC; CDR3 protein: CASSLALAGYNEQFF
D gene: TRBD2; V gene: TRBV5-1; clone size: .; J gene: TRBJ2-1; CDR3 DNA: TGCGCCAGCAGTCAGGAACCGGGACTAGGGGATGAGCAGTTCTTC; CDR3 protein: CASSQEPGLGDEQFF
D gene: TRBD2; V gene: TRBV20-1; clone size: .; J gene: TRBJ2-1; CDR3 DNA: TGCAGTGCTCCCCGGGGGGTAGTCTGGTTCTTC; CDR3 protein: CSAPRGVVWFF
D gene: TRBD1; V gene: TRBV5-4; clone size: .; J gene: TRBJ1-2; CDR3 DNA: TGTGCCAGCAGCTTGACCGGGACAGGGAAAGGCTACACCTTC; CDR3 protein: CASSLTGTGKGYTF
D gene: .; V gene: TRBV21-1; clone size: .; J gene: TRBJ2-7; CDR3 DNA: TGTGCCAGCAGCAAAGGGGACACCATTTCTTACGAGCAGTACTTC; CDR3 protein: CASSKGDTISYEQYF
D gene: .; V gene: TRBV7-3; clone size: .; J gene: TRBJ2-2; CDR3 DNA: TGTGCCAGCAGCCCCCCAGGAGGGGCCGGGGAGCTGTTTTTT; CDR3 protein: CASSPPGGAGELFF
D gene: .; V gene: TRBV5-6; clone size: .; J gene: TRBJ1-3; CDR3 DNA: TGTGCCAGCAGATCCGGGGTTAACTTTGGAAACACCATATATTTT; CDR3 protein: CASRSGVNFGNTIYF
D gene: .; V gene: TRBV7-6; clone size: .; J gene: TRBJ1-1; CDR3 DNA: TGTGCCAGCAGCTTATCAGGACAGAACACTGAAGCTTTCTTT; CDR3 protein: CASSLSGQNTEAFF